This record looks at one T cell receptor beta chain sequence and its context. Its antigen is not known. Germline CDR1 MNHEY, CDR2 SVGAGI. The CDR3 is 14 residues long. The data derive from a study of CXCR3-negative and CXCR3-positive naive CD8 T cells. Researchers prepared the TRB cDNA libraries using 5' RACE with UMI labels. TCRdb reprocessed the 5' RACE reads and reports one entry per CDR3 protein, with no DNA. The table gives about 57,000 distinct CDR3 sequences; the top ten clones make up 20% to 30% of it. Points from the study as a whole: Partial loss of CXCR3 expression followed cryopreservation; most assays used fresh PBMCs.

J is TRBJ1-1 and V is TRBV6-5. The receptor was derived from a human donor in good health. Some clones in this sample may be carry-over from other donors' samples. The sequenced sample was memory CD8+ T cells from blood. CDR3 sequence: CASSYNFESPEAFF.